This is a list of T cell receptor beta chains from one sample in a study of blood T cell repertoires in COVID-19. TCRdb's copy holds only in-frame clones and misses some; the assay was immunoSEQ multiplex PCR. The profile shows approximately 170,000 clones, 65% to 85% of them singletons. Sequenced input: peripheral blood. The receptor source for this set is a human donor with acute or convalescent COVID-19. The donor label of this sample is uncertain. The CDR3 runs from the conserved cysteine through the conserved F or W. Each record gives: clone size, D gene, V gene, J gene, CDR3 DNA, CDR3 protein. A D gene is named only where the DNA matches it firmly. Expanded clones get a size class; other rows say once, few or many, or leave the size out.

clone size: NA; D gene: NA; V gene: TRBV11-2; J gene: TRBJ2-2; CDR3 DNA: TGTGCCAGCAGCTTATTGAGCGACACCGGGGAGCTGTTTTTT; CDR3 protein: CASSLLSDTGELFF
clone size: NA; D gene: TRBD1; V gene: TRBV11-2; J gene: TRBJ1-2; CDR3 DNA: TGTGCCAGCAGCAATACAGGGGGCGCGGGCTATGGCTACACCTTC; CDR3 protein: CASSNTGGAGYGYTF
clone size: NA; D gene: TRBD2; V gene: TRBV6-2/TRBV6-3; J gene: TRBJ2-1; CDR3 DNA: TGTGCCAGCAGTGAGGGACTCGCGGGGGGGCGGGAGTTCTTC; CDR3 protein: CASSEGLAGGREFF
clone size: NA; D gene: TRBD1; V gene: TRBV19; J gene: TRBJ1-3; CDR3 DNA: TGTGCCAGCACGACAGGGGGAGTCGGAAACACCATATATTTT; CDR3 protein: CASTTGGVGNTIYF
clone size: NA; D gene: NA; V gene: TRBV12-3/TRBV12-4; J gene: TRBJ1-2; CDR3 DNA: TGTGCCAGCAGTTTAGCGCAGGGCGGCTACACCTTC; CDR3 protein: CASSLAQGGYTF
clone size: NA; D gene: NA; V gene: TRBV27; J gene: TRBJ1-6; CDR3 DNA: TGTGCCAGCAGTTTTACGTCGGGTTCACCCCTCCACTTT; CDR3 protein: CASSFTSGSPLHF
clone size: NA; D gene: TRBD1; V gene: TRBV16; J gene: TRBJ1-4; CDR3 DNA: TGTGCCAGCAGCCAGGAGGGGGCAGGCGCTAATGAAAAACTGTTTTTT; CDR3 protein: CASSQEGAGANEKLFF
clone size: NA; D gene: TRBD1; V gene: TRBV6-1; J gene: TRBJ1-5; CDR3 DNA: TGTGCCAGCAGTGAATCTAGGACAGGGAATCAGCCCCAGCATTTT; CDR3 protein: CASSESRTGNQPQHF
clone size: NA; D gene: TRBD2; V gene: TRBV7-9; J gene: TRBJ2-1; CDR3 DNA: TGTGCCAGCATCAAAGGGACTAGCGGGAGTGGTCATGAGCAGTTCTTC; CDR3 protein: CASIKGTSGSGHEQFF
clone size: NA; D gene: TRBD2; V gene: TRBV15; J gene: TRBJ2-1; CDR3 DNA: TGTGCCACCAGCAGAGGGGTGGTACAGCAGACTAGCGGGACCTACAATGAGCAGTTCTTC; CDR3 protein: CATSRGVVQQTSGTYNEQFF
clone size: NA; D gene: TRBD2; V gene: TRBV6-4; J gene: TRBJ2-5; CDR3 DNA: TGTGCCAGCAGTGCCCGAGGGACTAGCGGGGGGGCTGAGACCCAGTACTTC; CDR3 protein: CASSARGTSGGAETQYF
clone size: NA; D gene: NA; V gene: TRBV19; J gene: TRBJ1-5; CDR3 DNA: TGTGCCAGTAGTATTGCAGGGGAGCGTCGTCCCCAGCATTTT; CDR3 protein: CASSIAGERRPQHF
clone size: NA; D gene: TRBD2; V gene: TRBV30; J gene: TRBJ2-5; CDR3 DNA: TGTGCCTGGAGTTCACAAGCGGGACCCGCGGAGACCCAGTACTTC; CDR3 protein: CAWSSQAGPAETQYF
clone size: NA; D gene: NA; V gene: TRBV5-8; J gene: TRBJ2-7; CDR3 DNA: TGTGCCAGCAGCTTGGACGCGGGACAGCACTCCTACGAGCAGTACTTC; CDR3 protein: CASSLDAGQHSYEQYF
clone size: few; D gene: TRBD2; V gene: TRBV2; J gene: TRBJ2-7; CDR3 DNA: TGTGCCAGCAGGACCGGACTAGCGGGGAGAAGAGAGGAGCAGTACTTC; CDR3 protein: CASRTGLAGRREEQYF
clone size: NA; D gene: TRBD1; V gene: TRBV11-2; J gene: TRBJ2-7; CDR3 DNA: TGTGCCAGCAGCCCTCGACAGGGTGGCTACGAGCAGTACTTC; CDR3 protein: CASSPRQGGYEQYF
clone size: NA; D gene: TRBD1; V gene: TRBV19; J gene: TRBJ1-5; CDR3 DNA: TGTGCCACCCGGGACAGCGATTATCAGCCCCAGCATTTT; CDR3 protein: CATRDSDYQPQHF
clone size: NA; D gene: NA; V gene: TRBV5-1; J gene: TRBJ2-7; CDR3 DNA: TGCGCCAGCAGCTTGGTCAGGGGGGCCTACGAGCAGTACTTC; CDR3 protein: CASSLVRGAYEQYF
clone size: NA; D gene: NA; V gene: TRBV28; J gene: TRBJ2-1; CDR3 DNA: TGTGCCAGCAGAAAACCGGGCCGGGGAGCCGAGCAGTTCTTC; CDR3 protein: CASRKPGRGAEQFF
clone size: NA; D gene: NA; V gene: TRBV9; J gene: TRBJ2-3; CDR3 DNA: TGTGCCAGCAGCGTAGGTCCCCAACACAGCGATACGCAGTATTTT; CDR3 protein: CASSVGPQHSDTQYF
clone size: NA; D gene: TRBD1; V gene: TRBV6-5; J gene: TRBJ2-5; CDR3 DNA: TGTGCCAGCAGACAGACAGGGGGTCCTGAGACCCAGTACTTC; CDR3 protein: CASRQTGGPETQYF
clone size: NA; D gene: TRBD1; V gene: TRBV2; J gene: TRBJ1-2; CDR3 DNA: TGTGCCAGCAGTGAAGCCTCGACAGGGCTGAGGTATGGCTACACCTTC; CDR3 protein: CASSEASTGLRYGYTF
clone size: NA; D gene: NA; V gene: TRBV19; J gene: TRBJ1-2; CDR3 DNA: TGTGCCAGTAGTACGAGCGGCAGCCGCCTTTACCGCCCTAACTATGGCTACACCTTC; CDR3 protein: CASSTSGSRLYRPNYGYTF